This T cell receptor beta chain was identified during a study of metastatic and nonmetastatic thyroid tumors. Study-wide context: Both malignant and benign thyroid patients supplied peripheral blood and tumor or nodule tissue samples, across which the repertoires of these patients were then compared.

Among the patients, none had received any treatment before thyroid surgery. Via MiXCR, TCRdb re-called the PCR reads. The table has 35,000 to 50,000 clones, around an eighth seen once. Germline loops: CDR1 DFQATT, CDR2 SNEGSKA (reference sequence). There are 14 residues in the CDR3. V lost 5 bases, J lost 4 bases, and 18 bases lay in between. The sequenced material came from blood. This receptor was obtained from a female donor with papillary thyroid cancer or a benign thyroid nodule (not recorded which). Some clones in this sample may be carry-over from other donors' samples. This rearrangement joins TRBV20-1 to TRBJ2-7, with D perhaps being TRBD1 or TRBD2 (5 bases each). The DNA for the CDR3 is TGCAGTGCTCGTTCTCCGGGACGGAGTTACGAGCAGTACTTC. It specifies CSARSPGRSYEQYF.